Included here is one TCR beta chain sequence, with context. What antigen it recognizes has not been identified. No base quality values were provided; no much bigger clone lies one nucleotide off. In the germline V gene, CDR1 corresponds to SGHRS and CDR2 to YFSETQ. Between the V and J ends, shortened by 0 bases and 1 base respectively, the junction contains 5 bases. Its CDR3 holds 15 amino acids, cysteine through phenylalanine. This entry keeps only the CDR3 DNA: 45 bases, framed from base 1. The entry originates in a study of human versus mouse CDR3 diversity and MHC coevolution (dated by TCRdb to between 2016 and 2019). Regarding the complete study: The immunoSEQ assay was reported to detect one in 200,000 T cells and to minimize multiplex PCR amplification bias. As a reference point for TCR selection on multiple MHC II alleles, the study used human naive CD4 T cell repertoires and compared them against human-TCR-locus transgenic mice that have a single MHC II. Across the mouse and human samples, each sample yielded between about 0.6 x 10^7 and 1.8 x 10^7 valid reads. The human cohort was made up of three healthy volunteer blood donors, who at collection were aged 30 to 39, 40 to 49 and 60 to 70, one donor in each range. General study outcomes and caveats: The largest TCR beta repertoire according to iCHAO1 estimates belonged to humans, at roughly 1.6 million clonotypes, a result attributed likely to selection by multiple MHC II molecules. On average, more CDR3 deletions and insertions were observed in humans than in mice, indicating greater exonuclease and TdT activity. Among all the groups compared, the lowest clonal inequality scores came from most of the three human donors. Because human T cells were selected on 5 or 6 MHC II alleles, repertoire diversity in humans and mice was not considered directly comparable.

Genomic DNA was extracted from the sorted cells using the QIAGEN blood and tissue kit and was quantified on a NanoDrop 1000. TCR alpha and beta chains were deep sequenced and quantified on the immunoSEQ platform using multiplex PCR of genomic DNA. As for how the authors treated the data: TCR sequences were annotated using IMGT gene and region definitions. As a stand-in for the preselection repertoire, out-of-frame rearrangements were used and set against in-frame clonotypes. The iCHAO1 estimator provided with the immunoSEQ platform was used to estimate repertoire size. A Gini index based on the Lorenz curve was applied to in-frame amino acid clonotypes to measure clonal inequality. The intersect function of the R package tcR was used to count shared clonotypes, and the Jaccard index was used to score similarity. Principal component analysis of V, J and V-J usage frequencies was run with the R prcomp function without normalization. TCRdb retrieved this table from immuneACCESS and kept in-frame rearrangements only. Not all clones are present; in checked studies, unresolved V genes account for under half, and no reason is known for the remainder. The V and J calls and clone size are taken from that table; D and trimming were inferred from the DNA. This sample lists 80,000 or so clones; about 93% were detected once. Approximately 1.5% of the sample comes from the top ten.

Naive CD4 T cells, defined as CD45RO-negative and CD62L-positive, were isolated from PBMCs by fluorescence-activated cell sorting. From each donor, 40 to 55 ml of fresh peripheral blood was taken, and Ficoll density centrifugation was then used to isolate PBMCs. Sorting was performed on a FACSAria III instrument, with purity above 85% for all samples. The V gene is TRBV5-1 and the J gene is TRBJ2-6; the D gene cannot be named for sure. The sequencing sample was made of naive CD4+ T cells from blood. The cell subset or site label corresponds to: CD45RO-negative CD62L-positive naive CD4 T cells. The clonotype originates from a person between 25 and 70 years old in good health. The DNA is as follows: TGCGCCAGCAGCTTGGGAGGATCTGGGGCCAACGTCCTGACTTTC. The resulting protein is CASSLGGSGANVLTF.